Listed below are T cell receptor beta chains from one sample, sequenced in a study of Ad26.COV2.S vaccination and SARS-CoV-2 variants. Only in-frame clones appear in the TCRdb table, and some are missing; sequencing was by immunoSEQ multiplex PCR. This sample carries roughly 420,000 clones, 88% of them seen once, and the ten largest clones take less than 4%. Sample: peripheral blood, taken in a trial of Ad26.COV2.S vaccine versus placebo. These receptors were taken from a person aged 18-65 years who received the Ad26.COV2.S COVID-19 vaccine or a placebo. Both conserved end residues are part of each CDR3. A D gene is named only where the DNA matches it firmly. Clone size is stated in some rows and not others, as once, few, many or a class when expanded.

V gene,D gene,clone size,J gene,CDR3 protein,CDR3 DNA
TRBV2,-,-,TRBJ1-1,CASSEEMNTEAFF,TGTGCCAGCAGTGAAGAAATGAACACTGAAGCTTTCTTT
TRBV7-3,TRBD2,-,TRBJ2-5,CASSSLGPGGQETQYF,TGTGCCAGCAGCTCCCTAGGCCCGGGGGGTCAAGAGACCCAGTACTTC
TRBV4-1,-,-,TRBJ2-6,CASSLGSGANVLTF,TGCGCCAGCAGCCTAGGGTCTGGGGCCAACGTCCTGACTTTC
TRBV21-1,-,-,TRBJ2-3,CASTLWGPTDTQYF,TGTGCCAGCACCTTATGGGGACCCACAGATACGCAGTATTTT
TRBV30,-,-,TRBJ2-7,CAWSFQGRKDEQYF,TGTGCCTGGAGTTTTCAGGGCCGGAAGGACGAGCAGTACTTC
TRBV13,-,once,TRBJ1-1,CASSPRLGLNTEAFF,TGTGCCAGCAGCCCCAGACTGGGACTGAACACTGAAGCTTTCTTT
TRBV7-9,-,-,TRBJ2-3,CASSFESAGTDTQYF,TGTGCCAGCAGCTTTGAATCGGCGGGCACAGATACGCAGTATTTT
TRBV7-9,-,-,TRBJ2-7,CASSLAGRRDEQYF,TGTGCCAGCAGCTTAGCGGGGAGGAGGGACGAGCAGTACTTC
TRBV4-1,-,-,TRBJ2-1,CASSQGGRTDNEQFF,TGCGCCAGCAGCCAAGGCGGCAGGACTGACAATGAGCAGTTCTTC
TRBV29-1,-,-,TRBJ2-5,CSVEPTKGVETQYF,TGCAGCGTTGAGCCCACCAAAGGGGTTGAGACCCAGTACTTC
TRBV2,TRBD2,-,TRBJ2-3,CASSLLAGGRDTQYF,TGTGCCAGCAGCCTACTAGCGGGGGGTAGGGATACGCAGTATTTT
TRBV13,-,-,TRBJ1-2,CASRTGRLLPSYGYTF,TGTGCCAGCAGGACGGGACGACTCCTCCCGAGCTATGGCTACACCTTC
TRBV9,-,-,TRBJ2-3,CASSKEGDGGTDTQYF,TGTGCCAGCAGCAAAGAAGGCGACGGGGGCACAGATACGCAGTATTTT
TRBV7-2,TRBD2,-,TRBJ2-1,CASSPRGGSYNEQFF,TGTGCCAGCAGCCCCCGGGGGGGCTCCTACAATGAGCAGTTCTTC
TRBV11-2,-,-,TRBJ2-1,CASTPSRSYNEQFF,TGTGCCAGCACCCCGAGTAGGTCCTACAATGAGCAGTTCTTC
TRBV6-2/TRBV6-3,TRBD1,-,TRBJ2-7,CASSLLGRDSTYEQYF,TGTGCCAGCAGTTTACTAGGTCGGGACAGTACCTACGAGCAGTACTTC
TRBV28,-,once,TRBJ2-7,CASTISAGQRDEQYF,TGTGCCAGCACTATCTCGGCGGGACAGAGGGACGAGCAGTACTTC
TRBV6-6,-,-,TRBJ1-1,CASSYPGTGTEAFF,TGTGCCAGCAGTTACCCGGGAACCGGCACTGAAGCTTTCTTT
TRBV2,TRBD2,-,TRBJ2-3,CASSDLAGATDTQYF,TGTGCCAGCAGCGATCTAGCGGGGGCCACAGATACGCAGTATTTT
TRBV3-1/TRBV3-2,-,few,TRBJ1-1,CASSQGTEAFF,TGTGCCAGCAGCCAAGGCACTGAAGCTTTCTTT
TRBV28,-,-,TRBJ2-6,CASSFGHSAAGANVLTF,TGTGCCAGCAGTTTCGGACACTCAGCGGCTGGGGCCAACGTCCTGACTTTC
TRBV28,-,-,TRBJ2-7,CASRRDGLSYEQYF,TGTGCCAGCAGAAGGGATGGTTTGTCCTACGAGCAGTACTTC
TRBV7-2,-,-,TRBJ2-7,CASSLVSASYEQYF,TGTGCCAGCAGCTTAGTCTCAGCCTCCTACGAGCAGTACTTC
TRBV6-2/TRBV6-3,-,-,TRBJ2-1,CASSYLGPMRFF,TGTGCCAGCAGCTACTTAGGCCCTATGCGGTTCTTC
TRBV14,-,-,TRBJ2-7,CASSHLAQVVDEQYF,TGTGCCAGCAGCCACCTGGCCCAGGTCGTCGACGAGCAGTACTTC
TRBV5-6,-,-,TRBJ1-3,CASSLVENTIYF,TGTGCCAGCAGCTTGGTAGAAAACACCATATATTTT
TRBV10-3,TRBD2,-,TRBJ2-2,CAISVSGGPTGELFF,TGTGCCATCAGTGTGAGCGGGGGGCCCACCGGGGAGCTGTTTTTT
TRBV30,-,-,TRBJ1-1,CAWSPGFGGTEAFF,TGTGCCTGGAGCCCGGGGTTCGGGGGGACTGAAGCTTTCTTT
TRBV2,-,-,TRBJ2-6,CASSGRLLFTGANVLTF,TGTGCCAGCAGTGGACGGCTATTATTTACTGGGGCCAACGTCCTGACTTTC
TRBV11-1,-,-,TRBJ1-6,CASSGRTYNSPLHF,TGTGCCAGCAGCGGGAGGACCTATAATTCACCCCTCCACTTT
TRBV10-3,-,-,TRBJ1-2,CAISEGVSGYGYTF,TGTGCCATCAGCGAGGGGGTCTCGGGTTATGGCTACACCTTC
TRBV5-4,-,-,TRBJ2-5,CASSLGPGDQETQYF,TGTGCCAGCAGCTTGGGTCCGGGGGACCAAGAGACCCAGTACTTC
TRBV11-2,-,-,TRBJ2-7,CASSLGVKYEQYF,TGTGCCAGCAGCTTAGGGGTTAAGTACGAGCAGTACTTC
TRBV5-1,-,-,TRBJ2-1,CASSLNAGTYNEQFF,TGCGCCAGCAGCTTGAACGCAGGGACCTACAATGAGCAGTTCTTC
TRBV27,-,-,TRBJ2-2,CASSLVRPGTGELFF,TGTGCCAGCAGTCTCGTAAGACCTGGCACCGGGGAGCTGTTTTTT
TRBV3-1/TRBV3-2,-,-,TRBJ1-4,CASSQFVPSPTNEKLFF,TGTGCCAGCAGCCAATTTGTACCCAGCCCTACTAATGAAAAACTGTTTTTT
TRBV19,-,-,TRBJ1-5,CASSHPGVRNQPQHF,TGTGCCAGTAGTCACCCGGGGGTTCGCAATCAGCCCCAGCATTTT
TRBV12-3/TRBV12-4,-,-,TRBJ1-2,CASSLHRSGGYTF,TGTGCCAGCAGTTTACACAGGAGTGGTGGCTACACCTTC
TRBV6-5,-,-,TRBJ1-3,CASSREDRSGNTIYF,TGTGCCAGCAGCAGAGAAGACAGGAGCGGAAACACCATATATTTT